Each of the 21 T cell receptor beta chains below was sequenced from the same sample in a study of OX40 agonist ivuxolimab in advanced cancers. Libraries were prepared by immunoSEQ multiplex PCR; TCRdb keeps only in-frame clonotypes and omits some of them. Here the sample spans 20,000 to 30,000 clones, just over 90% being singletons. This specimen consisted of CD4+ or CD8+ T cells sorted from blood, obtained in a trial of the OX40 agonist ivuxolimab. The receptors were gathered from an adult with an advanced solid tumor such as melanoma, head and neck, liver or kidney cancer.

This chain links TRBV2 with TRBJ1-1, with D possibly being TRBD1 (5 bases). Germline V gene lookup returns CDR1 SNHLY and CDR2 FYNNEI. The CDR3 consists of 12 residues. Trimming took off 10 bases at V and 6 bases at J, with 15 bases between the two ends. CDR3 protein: CATMGVRAEAFF. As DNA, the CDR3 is TGTGCCACGATGGGGGTAAGAGCTGAAGCTTTCTTT.

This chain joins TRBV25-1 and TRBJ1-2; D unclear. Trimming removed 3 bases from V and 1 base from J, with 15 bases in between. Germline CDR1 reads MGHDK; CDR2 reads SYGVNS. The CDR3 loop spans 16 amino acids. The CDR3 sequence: CASSDGGTVLNYGYTF. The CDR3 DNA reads TGTGCCAGCAGTGACGGAGGTACAGTGCTTAACTATGGCTACACCTTC.

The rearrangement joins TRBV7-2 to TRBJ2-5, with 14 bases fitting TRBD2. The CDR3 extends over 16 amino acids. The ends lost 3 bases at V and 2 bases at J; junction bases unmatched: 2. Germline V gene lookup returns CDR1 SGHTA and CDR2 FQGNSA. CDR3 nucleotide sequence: TGTGCCAGCAGCTTGGGGACTAGCGGGGGTCAAGAGACCCAGTACTTC. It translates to CASSLGTSGGQETQYF. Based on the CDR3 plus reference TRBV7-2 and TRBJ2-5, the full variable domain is GAGVSQSPSNKVTEKGKDVELRCDPISGHTALYWYRQSLGQGLEFLIYFQGNSAPDKSGLPSDRFSAERTGGSVSTLTIQRTQQEDSAVYLCASSLGTSGGQETQYFGPGTRLLVL.

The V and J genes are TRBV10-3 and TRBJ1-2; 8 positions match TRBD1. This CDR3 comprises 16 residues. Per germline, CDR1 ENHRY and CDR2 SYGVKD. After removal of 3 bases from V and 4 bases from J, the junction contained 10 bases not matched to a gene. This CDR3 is CAISDRTGRELYGYTF. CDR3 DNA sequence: TGTGCCATCAGTGACCGGACAGGGAGGGAACTCTATGGCTACACCTTC.

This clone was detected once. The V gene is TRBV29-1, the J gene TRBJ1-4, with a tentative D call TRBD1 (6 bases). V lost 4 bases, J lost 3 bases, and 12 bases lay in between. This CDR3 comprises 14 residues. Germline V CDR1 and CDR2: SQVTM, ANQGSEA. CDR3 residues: CSVGTGFANEKLFF. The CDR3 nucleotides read TGCAGCGTTGGAACAGGGTTTGCTAATGAAAAACTGTTTTTT.

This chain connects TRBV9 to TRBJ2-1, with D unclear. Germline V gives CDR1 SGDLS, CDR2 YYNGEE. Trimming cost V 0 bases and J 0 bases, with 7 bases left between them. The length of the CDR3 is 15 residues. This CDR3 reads CASSVGAASYNEQFF. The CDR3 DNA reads TGTGCCAGCAGCGTAGGGGCCGCCTCCTACAATGAGCAGTTCTTC.

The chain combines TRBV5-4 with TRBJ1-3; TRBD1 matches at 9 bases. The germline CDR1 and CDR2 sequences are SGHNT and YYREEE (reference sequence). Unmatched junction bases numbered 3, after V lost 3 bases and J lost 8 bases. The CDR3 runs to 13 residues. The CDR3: CASSSDRGDTIYF. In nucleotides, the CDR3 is TGTGCCAGCAGCTCCGACAGGGGGGACACCATATATTTT. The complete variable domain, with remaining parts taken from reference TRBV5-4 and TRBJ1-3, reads ETGVTQSPTHLIKTRGQQVTLRCSSQSGHNTVSWYQQALGQGPQFIFQYYREEENGRGNFPPRFSGLQFPNYSSELNVNALELDDSALYLCASSSDRGDTIYFGEGSWLTVV.

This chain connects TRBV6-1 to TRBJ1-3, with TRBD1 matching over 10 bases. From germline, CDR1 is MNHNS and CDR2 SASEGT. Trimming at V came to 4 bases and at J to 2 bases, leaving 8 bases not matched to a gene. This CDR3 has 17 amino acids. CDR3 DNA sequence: TGTGCCAGCAGTGGGGACAGGGGCTCGGTAACTGGAAACACCATATATTTT. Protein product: CASSGDRGSVTGNTIYF.

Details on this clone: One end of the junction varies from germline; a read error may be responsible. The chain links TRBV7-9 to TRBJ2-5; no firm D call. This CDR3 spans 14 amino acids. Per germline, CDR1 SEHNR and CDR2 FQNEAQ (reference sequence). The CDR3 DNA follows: TGTGCCAGCAGCGCGACTGAATACCAAGAGGCCCAGTACTTC. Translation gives CASSATEYQEAQYF.

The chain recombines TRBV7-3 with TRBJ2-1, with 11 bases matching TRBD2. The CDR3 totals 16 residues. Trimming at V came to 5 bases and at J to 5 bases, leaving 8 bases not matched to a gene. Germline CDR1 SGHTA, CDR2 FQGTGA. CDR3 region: CASSLLAGGLDNEQFF. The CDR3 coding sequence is TGTGCCAGCAGCCTCCTAGCGGGAGGATTAGACAATGAGCAGTTCTTC.

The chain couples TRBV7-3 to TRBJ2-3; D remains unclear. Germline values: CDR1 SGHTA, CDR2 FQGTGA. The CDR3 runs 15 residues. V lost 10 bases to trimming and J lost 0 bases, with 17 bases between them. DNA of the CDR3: TGTGCCACCGCACAGTTCCCTACTAGCACAGATACGCAGTATTTT. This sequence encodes CATAQFPTSTDTQYF.

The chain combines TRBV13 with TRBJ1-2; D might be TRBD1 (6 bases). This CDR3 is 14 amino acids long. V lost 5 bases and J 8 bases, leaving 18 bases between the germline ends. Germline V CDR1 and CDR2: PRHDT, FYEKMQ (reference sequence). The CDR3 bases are TGTGCCAGCAGCGAGCGGGGGGCGCCTAGGGGCTACACCTTC. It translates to CASSERGAPRGYTF. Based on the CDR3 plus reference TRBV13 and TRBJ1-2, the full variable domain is AAGVIQSPRHLIKEKRETATLKCYPIPRHDTVYWYQQGPGQDPQFLISFYEKMQSDKGSIPDRFSAQQFSDYHSELNMSSLELGDSALYFCASSERGAPRGYTFGSGTRLTVV.

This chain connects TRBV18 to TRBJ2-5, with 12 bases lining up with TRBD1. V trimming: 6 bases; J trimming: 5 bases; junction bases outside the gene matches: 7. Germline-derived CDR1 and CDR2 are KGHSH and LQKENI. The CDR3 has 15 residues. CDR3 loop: CASSPGTGGRETQYF. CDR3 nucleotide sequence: TGTGCCAGCTCCCCCGGGACAGGGGGCCGGGAGACCCAGTACTTC.

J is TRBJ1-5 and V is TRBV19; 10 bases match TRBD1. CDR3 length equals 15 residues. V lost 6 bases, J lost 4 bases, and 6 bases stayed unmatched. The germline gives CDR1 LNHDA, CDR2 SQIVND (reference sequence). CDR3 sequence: CASSRRTGGNQPQHF. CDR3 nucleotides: TGTGCCAGTAGCCGACGGACAGGGGGTAATCAGCCCCAGCATTTT.

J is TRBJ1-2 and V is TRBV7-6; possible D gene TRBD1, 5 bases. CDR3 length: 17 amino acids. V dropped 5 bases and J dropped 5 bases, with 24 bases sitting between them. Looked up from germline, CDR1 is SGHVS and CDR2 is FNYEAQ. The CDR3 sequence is CASSLSAGPLLAYGYTF. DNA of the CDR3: TGTGCCAGCAGCCTATCAGCGGGACCTCTATTAGCATATGGCTACACCTTC.

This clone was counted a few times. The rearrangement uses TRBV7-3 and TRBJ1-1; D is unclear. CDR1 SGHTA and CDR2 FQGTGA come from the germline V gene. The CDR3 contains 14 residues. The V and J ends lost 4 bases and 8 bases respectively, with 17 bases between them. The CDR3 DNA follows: TGTGCCAGCAGCTCCACACTATCGTCCCAGGAAGCTTTCTTT. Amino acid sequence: CASSSTLSSQEAFF. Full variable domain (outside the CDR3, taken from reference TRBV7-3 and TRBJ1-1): GAGVSQTPSNKVTEKGKYVELRCDPISGHTALYWYRQSLGQGPEFLIYFQGTGAADDSGLPNDRFFAVRPEGSVSTLKIQRTERGDSAVYLCASSSTLSSQEAFFGQGTRLTVV.

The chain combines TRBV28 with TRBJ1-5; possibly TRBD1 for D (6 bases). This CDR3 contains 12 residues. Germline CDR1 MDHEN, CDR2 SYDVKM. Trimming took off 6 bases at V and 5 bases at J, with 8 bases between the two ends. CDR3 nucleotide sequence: TGTGCCAGCAGGGGACACCATCAGCCCCAGCATTTT. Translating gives CASRGHHQPQHF.

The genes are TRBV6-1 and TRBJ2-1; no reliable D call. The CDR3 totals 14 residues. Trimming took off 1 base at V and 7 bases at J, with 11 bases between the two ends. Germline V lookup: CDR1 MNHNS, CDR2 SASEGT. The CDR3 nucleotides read TGTGCCAGCAGTGAAGGGTCCGGAACTAATGAGCAGTTCTTC. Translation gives CASSEGSGTNEQFF.

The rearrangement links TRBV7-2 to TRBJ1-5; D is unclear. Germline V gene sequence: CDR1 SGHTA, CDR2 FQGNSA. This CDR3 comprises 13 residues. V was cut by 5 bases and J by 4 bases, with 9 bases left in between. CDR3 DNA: TGTGCCAGCAGCAGCGACGGAAATCAGCCCCAGCATTTT. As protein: CASSSDGNQPQHF.

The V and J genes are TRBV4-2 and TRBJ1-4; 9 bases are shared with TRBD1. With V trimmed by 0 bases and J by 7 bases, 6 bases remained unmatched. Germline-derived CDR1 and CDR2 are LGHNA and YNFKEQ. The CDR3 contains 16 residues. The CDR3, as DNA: TGTGCCAGCAGCCAAGATAAAGGACAGGGGTTTGAAAAACTGTTTTTT. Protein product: CASSQDKGQGFEKLFF.

CDR3 in amino acids: CASSQGATSGGAGTDTQYF. In DNA, the CDR3 is TGCGCCAGCAGCCAAGGGGCGACTAGCGGGGGGGCCGGCACAGATACGCAGTATTTT. The chain combines TRBV4-3 with TRBJ2-3, with TRBD2 identical over 14 bases. Losses at the gene ends were 1 base for V and 1 base for J; bases not matched to a gene: 7. Germline-derived CDR1 and CDR2 are LGHNA and YSLEER. This CDR3 contains 19 residues.